Below, 24 T cell receptor beta chains from the same sample are listed, as sequenced in a study of T-cell reconstitution after alpha-beta-depleted transplantation in children. This sample's TCRbeta library carried unique molecular identifier barcodes. TCRdb used MiXCR to reprocess the PCR reads, holding one entry per CDR3 protein. The sample holds 400,000 to 450,000 distinct CDR3 sequences, around 46% seen once. The specimen was PBMCs, collected before TCRalphabeta/CD19-depleted stem cell transplant. The receptors were sampled from a girl aged 2 to 9 with aplastic anemia, due to receive a stem cell transplant.

The chain joins TRBV11-2 to TRBJ2-1; no clear D. Trimming stripped 2 bases from V and 4 bases from J, with 6 bases between. Germline lookup yields CDR1 SGHAT and CDR2 FQNNGV. The CDR3 extends over 13 amino acids. Here the CDR3 reads CASSLMGYNEQFF. The CDR3 nucleotides read TGTGCCAGCAGCTTAATGGGATACAATGAGCAGTTCTTC.

This chain joins TRBV10-3 and TRBJ1-4; 11 nucleotides align to TRBD1. Germline CDR1 is ENHRY and CDR2 is SYGVKD. V lost 8 bases and J lost 2; bases outside the gene matches: 1. This CDR3 comprises 14 residues. The DNA for the CDR3 is TGTGCCATCGGACAGGGGGCGACTAATGAAAAACTGTTTTTT. This translates into CAIGQGATNEKLFF.

Many counts were recorded for this clonotype. This chain links TRBV5-1 with TRBJ2-7; possibly TRBD2 for D (6 bases). V lost 2 bases and J lost 5, with 14 bases in between. CDR3 length: 14 residues. Germline V CDR1 and CDR2: SGHRS, YFSETQ. In DNA, the CDR3 is TGCGCCAGCAGCTTCGGAGGGGCGTTTGACGAGCAGTACTTC. This translates into CASSFGGAFDEQYF.

This clonotype was counted at least ten times. This sequence joins TRBV12-3 or TRBV12-4 and TRBJ1-4, with D possibly matching TRBD1 (6 bases). V was trimmed by 6 bases and J by 5 bases, leaving 13 bases between them. This CDR3 comprises 14 residues. CDR3 DNA sequence: TGTGCCAGCAGGATCAGGGGCGCAAATGAAAAACTGTTTTTT. It translates to CASRIRGANEKLFF.

This clonotype has just one count. The chain employs TRBV11-3 and TRBJ2-1; the D gene could be TRBD1 or TRBD2 (5 bases each). The CDR3 extends over 17 amino acids. V was pared by 4 bases and J by 2 bases, with 18 bases between. Germline CDR1 reads SGHNT; CDR2 reads YENEEA. CDR3 in amino acids: CASSSSQRGAPYNEQFF. CDR3 bases: TGTGCCAGCAGCTCTTCTCAGAGGGGCGCCCCCTACAATGAGCAGTTCTTC.

V gene TRBV20-1 combines with J gene TRBJ1-4; no definite D call. This CDR3 contains 11 residues. Trimming took off 6 bases at V and 3 bases at J, with 5 bases between the two ends. The germline V gene encodes CDR1 DFQATT and CDR2 SNEGSKA (reference sequence). CDR3 nucleotides: TGCAGTGCCCAGCCTAATGAAAAACTGTTTTTT. Residues: CSAQPNEKLFF.

This clonotype occurred many times. The genes are TRBV6-2 or TRBV6-3 and TRBJ2-7; possible D gene TRBD1, 5 bases. Trimming shortened V by 4 bases and J by 2 bases, and 9 bases separated the two germline ends. The CDR3 extends over 13 amino acids. Germline assignment: CDR1 MNHEY and CDR2 SVGEGT. CDR3 sequence (DNA): TGTGCCAGCAGTTTTGCAGGGACCTACGAGCAGTACTTC. This translates into CASSFAGTYEQYF.

The rearrangement joins TRBV6-5 to TRBJ2-7; possible D gene TRBD1, 5 bases. CDR3 length: 15 residues. The germline V gene has CDR1 MNHEY and CDR2 SVGAGI. V was trimmed by 6 bases and J by 0 bases, leaving 15 bases between them. The CDR3 region is CASSYTGFSSYEQYF. CDR3 coding DNA: TGTGCCAGCAGCTACACAGGCTTTTCCTCCTACGAGCAGTACTTC.

The CDR3 nucleotides are TGCAGCGTTGCTCAACGTGATCAGCCCCAGCATTTT. Its protein product is CSVAQRDQPQHF. This rearrangement joins TRBV29-1 to TRBJ1-5, with D unclear. The CDR3 runs 12 residues. CDR1 SQVTM and CDR2 ANQGSEA come from the germline V gene. Trimming shortened V by 4 bases and J by 5 bases, and 9 bases separated the two germline ends.

This chain connects TRBV5-1 to TRBJ1-2; unclear D gene. Germline loops: CDR1 SGHRS, CDR2 YFSETQ. The CDR3 contains 15 residues. V was trimmed by 1 base and J by 0 bases, leaving 10 bases between them. CDR3 residues: CASSLIPEANYGYTF. The DNA for the CDR3 is TGCGCCAGCAGCTTGATCCCAGAGGCTAACTATGGCTACACCTTC.

This clonotype came up a few times. The chain is built from TRBV7-2 and TRBJ1-5; D remains unclear. This CDR3 contains 13 residues. V shed 4 bases and J shed 6 bases, with 10 bases lying between them. Germline CDR1 SGHTA, CDR2 FQGNSA. CDR3 DNA sequence: TGTGCCAGCAGCTCAGACCCGGGTCAGCCCCAGCATTTT. Translated: CASSSDPGQPQHF.

This clonotype was picked up a small number of times. The chain is built from TRBV5-5 and TRBJ2-1, with D perhaps matching TRBD1 (7 bases). Germline CDR1 reads SGHKS; CDR2 reads YYEKEE (reference sequence). The CDR3 length is 14 residues. With 2 bases removed from V and 5 bases from J, the gap between germline ends came to 11 bases. The CDR3 protein is CASSFRGADNEQFF. Written as DNA, the CDR3 is TGTGCCAGCAGCTTCAGGGGGGCTGACAATGAGCAGTTCTTC.

This clonotype was seen repeatedly, ten times or more. The rearrangement joins TRBV5-1 to TRBJ2-7, with 8 bases fitting TRBD2. This CDR3 is 15 amino acids long. V shed 3 bases and J 5 bases; nucleotides not matched to a gene: 10. CDR1 is SGHRS, CDR2 YFSETQ, per germline. The CDR3 loop reads CASSSLGLVGNEQYF. Here the CDR3 DNA reads TGCGCCAGCAGCTCCCTGGGACTAGTGGGGAACGAGCAGTACTTC.

The chain recombines TRBV7-6 with TRBJ2-1; D is possibly TRBD1 or TRBD2 (5 bases each). Looked up from germline, CDR1 is SGHVS and CDR2 is FNYEAQ. The CDR3 has 17 amino acids. V lost 2 bases and J 4 bases, leaving 18 bases between the germline ends. The CDR3 sequence: CASSLRAGAFVYNEQFF. The CDR3 DNA reads as TGTGCCAGCAGCTTAAGGGCCGGGGCTTTCGTTTACAATGAGCAGTTCTTC.

This clonotype was counted a single time. V is TRBV11-1 and J is TRBJ1-4; 9 nucleotides agree with TRBD1. Germline V gives CDR1 SGHAT, CDR2 FQDESV (reference sequence). This CDR3 is 13 amino acids long. J was trimmed by 8 bases and V by 5 bases; bases with no gene match: 3. This CDR3 is CASSDRGKEKLFF. CDR3 DNA sequence: TGTGCCAGCAGCGACAGGGGGAAAGAAAAACTGTTTTTT.

This clonotype was observed a single time. V is TRBV5-1 and J is TRBJ2-1; TRBD2 matches at 9 bases. CDR1 SGHRS and CDR2 YFSETQ come from the germline V gene. The V gene end was trimmed by 2 bases and the J gene end by 9 bases; junction bases not matched to a gene: 9. The CDR3 spans 15 residues. This CDR3 is CASSFIAGAGAEQFF. The CDR3 DNA is TGCGCCAGCAGCTTTATAGCGGGGGCCGGAGCTGAGCAGTTCTTC.

The chain carries TRBV28 and TRBJ2-7, with TRBD1 as a possible D gene (5 bases). CDR3 length equals 14 residues. The V gene's germline CDR1 is MDHEN and CDR2 SYDVKM. The V end was cut by 3 bases, the J end by 3 bases, with 12 bases between. The CDR3 is CASSFEDNGYEQYF. In DNA, the CDR3 is TGTGCCAGCAGTTTCGAGGACAACGGCTACGAGCAGTACTTC.

The chain combines TRBV11-2 with TRBJ1-4; TRBD1 matches 8 bases. Germline V CDR1 and CDR2: SGHAT, FQNNGV. CDR3 length: 20 residues. Trimming at V came to 2 bases and at J to 2 bases, leaving 16 bases not matched to a gene. DNA for the CDR3: TGTGCCAGCAGCTTATTATTAGTCGCAGGGACAGGCACGACTAATGAAAAACTGTTTTTT. Translating it yields CASSLLLVAGTGTTNEKLFF.

This clonotype showed up many times. The V call is TRBV7-9, the J call TRBJ1-2; tentative D call: TRBD1 (5 bases). The CDR3 loop spans 14 amino acids. V dropped 1 base and J dropped 7 bases, with 13 bases sitting between them. Germline V gene sequence: CDR1 SEHNR, CDR2 FQNEAQ (reference sequence). This chain's CDR3 is CASSLESRAGGYTF. The DNA for the CDR3 is TGTGCCAGCAGCTTAGAGTCCAGGGCGGGTGGCTACACCTTC.

V usage is TRBV7-9 and J usage is TRBJ1-2; TRBD1 agrees at 9 bases. CDR1 is SEHNR and CDR2 is FQNEAQ in the germline V gene (reference sequence). The CDR3 contains 16 residues. The J segment lost 2 bases and the V segment lost 5 bases, leaving 9 bases of the junction unmatched. CDR3 in amino acids: CASSNSGTGKNYGYTF. CDR3 bases: TGTGCCAGCAGCAACTCCGGGACAGGGAAAAACTATGGCTACACCTTC.

The chain has TRBV5-1 and TRBJ2-2; D is perhaps TRBD1 (5 bases). V was clipped by 5 bases and J by 0 bases, with 14 bases between them. This CDR3 comprises 16 residues. Per germline, CDR1 SGHRS and CDR2 YFSETQ. CDR3 sequence reads: CASSSTAQANTGELFF. The CDR3 nucleotides are TGCGCCAGCAGTTCGACAGCCCAAGCGAACACCGGGGAGCTGTTTTTT. The entire variable domain, with the rest obtained from reference TRBV5-1 and TRBJ2-2, is as follows: KAGVTQTPRYLIKTRGQQVTLSCSPISGHRSVSWYQQTPGQGLQFLFEYFSETQRNKGNFPGRFSGRQFSNSRSEMNVSTLELGDSALYLCASSSTAQANTGELFFGEGSRLTVL.

This clonotype showed up many times. A junction boundary mismatches the germline segment, possibly from a read error. The gene calls are TRBV5-1 and TRBJ2-1, with 11 bases fitting TRBD2. CDR1 is SGHRS, CDR2 YFSETQ, per germline. There are 15 residues in the CDR3. This CDR3 is CASSPGTSGYNEQFF. The CDR3 DNA reads as TGTGCCAGCAGCCCCGGGACTAGCGGATACAATGAGCAGTTCTTC.

The V gene is TRBV27, the J gene TRBJ2-2, with D hard to call. Germline assignment: CDR1 MNHEY and CDR2 SMNVEV (reference sequence). The V end was cut by 3 bases, the J end by 1 base, with 9 bases between. The CDR3 covers 15 residues. The CDR3 nucleotides are TGTGCCAGCAGTTTCCTGCACTTGAACACCGGGGAGCTGTTTTTT. It yields the protein CASSFLHLNTGELFF.

The rearrangement links TRBV6-1 to TRBJ2-3, with 9 bases aligning to TRBD1. The CDR3 runs to 15 residues. The junction had 6 bases not matched to a gene; V was cut back by 4 bases and J by 4 bases. Germline V gene sequence: CDR1 MNHNS, CDR2 SASEGT. CDR3 sequence reads: CASSGRDRASDTQYF. In DNA, the CDR3 is TGTGCCAGCAGTGGCCGGGACAGGGCGTCAGATACGCAGTATTTT.